This paragraph reports one TCR beta chain. This entry comes from a study of blood T cell repertoires in COVID-19. Overall study: The United States, Italy and Spain supplied acute and convalescent COVID-19 samples. PBMCs, B-cell-depleted T cells, or T cells were the source of the cDNA or gDNA that made up the material.

Produced via immunoSEQ multiplex PCR; TCRdb's table is partial and in-frame only. The table lists fewer than 500,000 clones, approximately 89% of them singletons. The CDR3 has 15 amino acids. Germline CDR1 SGHAT, CDR2 FQNNGV. V was trimmed by 3 bases and J by 2 bases, leaving 14 bases between them. What was sequenced was PBMCs or T cells enriched from blood (not recorded which). This rearrangement joins TRBV11-2 to TRBJ2-7; the D gene is possibly TRBD1 (5 bases). This receptor was identified in a young man who had recovered from COVID-19. CDR3 bases: TGTGCCAGCAGCTTGTTGGACACCGCGACCTACGAGCAGTACTTC. This sequence encodes CASSLLDTATYEQYF.